This T cell receptor (beta chain) was profiled in a study of radiotherapy plus CTLA-4 blockade in lung cancer. Background on the study: Disease control was present in around a third of patients, and objective responses in approximately 20%. Findings and caveats of the study: Early blood T cell clone changes and increased post-radiation serum interferon-beta were reportedly the strongest response predictors. Tumor-derived TCR clones expanded in blood after radiotherapy plus ipilimumab.

Ipilimumab CTLA-4 blockade and focal radiation were given to patients with chemo-refractory metastatic non-small-cell lung cancer. This table comes from immunoSEQ multiplex PCR, and its TCRdb copy is limited to in-frame clones, with some not included. The sample has approximately 89,000 clones, over 70% seen once; the top ten hold under 4.5%. In the case of this clone: Its antigen remains unidentified.

V lost 3 bases, J lost 1 base, and 6 bases lay in between. This CDR3 is 13 amino acids long. CDR1 is WSHSY, CDR2 SAAADI, per germline. This receptor was obtained from a human donor with non-small cell lung cancer who had a partial response to radiotherapy plus ipilimumab. Some clones in this sample may be carry-over from other donors' samples. The starting material was peripheral blood, obtained from a patient treated with radiotherapy plus ipilimumab. V and J are TRBV10-2 and TRBJ1-1; D unresolved. The CDR3 sequence is CASSEVRNTEAFF. CDR3 nucleotides: TGCGCCAGCAGTGAAGTGAGGAACACTGAAGCTTTCTTT.